The 32 T cell receptor beta chains listed next were all sequenced from one sample in a study of blood T cell repertoires in COVID-19. Clones were sequenced by immunoSEQ multiplex PCR, and TCRdb holds only the in-frame ones, with some missing. Of 380,000 or so clones in the sample, over 65% were seen once. Sequenced sample: peripheral blood. These receptors all stem from a human donor with acute or convalescent COVID-19. The donor label of this sample is uncertain.

This clone has a handful of counts. This rearrangement joins TRBV6-5 to TRBJ2-2, with 9 nucleotides matching TRBD2. The CDR3 loop spans 15 amino acids. The germline V gene has CDR1 MNHEY and CDR2 SVGAGI. The V gene end was trimmed by 6 bases and the J gene end by 1 base; junction bases not matched to a gene: 3. The CDR3 DNA reads as TGTGCCAGCAGCGCACTAGCGGGGAACACCGGGGAGCTGTTTTTT. Translated: CASSALAGNTGELFF.

This clone was counted between two and nine times. The sample holds other DNA sequences that translate to the same CDR3. The chain recombines TRBV29-1 with TRBJ1-1; D is uncertain. The CDR3 has 12 residues. With 5 bases removed from V and 1 base from J, the gap between germline ends came to 8 bases. In germline, CDR1 is SQVTM, CDR2 ANQGSEA. CDR3 in amino acids: CSVSSGNTEAFF. The CDR3, as DNA: TGCAGCGTTTCTTCGGGGAACACTGAAGCTTTCTTT.

This chain connects TRBV29-1 to TRBJ2-5; D is possibly TRBD2 (5 bases). CDR3 length: 18 residues. Germline values: CDR1 SQVTM, CDR2 ANQGSEA. V dropped 1 base and J dropped 0 bases, with 21 bases sitting between them. The CDR3 DNA sequence: TGCAGCGTTGAAGTCGGGCTTTTTAGGATAGCGTACCAAGAGACCCAGTACTTC. This codes for CSVEVGLFRIAYQETQYF.

The chain carries TRBV3-1 (or the pseudogene TRBV3-2) and TRBJ2-1; TRBD2 agrees at 8 bases. Trimming removed 3 bases from V and 6 bases from J; junction bases left unmatched: 4. This CDR3 comprises 14 residues. CDR1 and CDR2 (germline): LGHDT, YNNKEL (reference sequence). The chain's CDR3 is CASSQWSGGNEQFF. CDR3 bases: TGTGCCAGCAGCCAGTGGAGCGGGGGCAATGAGCAGTTCTTC.

The rearrangement joins TRBV5-1 to TRBJ1-1, with D tentatively TRBD1 (5 bases). Germline V gene data show CDR1 as SGHRS and CDR2 as YFSETQ. The CDR3 contains 17 residues. The ends were cut back, 4 bases at V and 0 bases at J, with 19 bases in the middle. CDR3 loop: CASSPPLGPGMNTEAFF. In DNA form, the CDR3 reads TGCGCCAGCAGCCCACCCCTCGGCCCAGGGATGAACACTGAAGCTTTCTTT. The whole variable domain, filled in from reference TRBV5-1 and TRBJ1-1, reads KAGVTQTPRYLIKTRGQQVTLSCSPISGHRSVSWYQQTPGQGLQFLFEYFSETQRNKGNFPGRFSGRQFSNSRSEMNVSTLELGDSALYLCASSPPLGPGMNTEAFFGQGTRLTVV.

This chain joins TRBV6-5 and TRBJ1-1; no clear D. The CDR3 extends over 12 amino acids. Germline-derived CDR1 and CDR2 are MNHEY and SVGAGI. Trimming removed 4 bases from V and 11 bases from J, with 14 bases in between. The CDR3 reads CASSSPNQRAFF. CDR3 nucleotides: TGTGCCAGCAGTTCCCCGAATCAGCGGGCTTTCTTT.

The rearrangement uses TRBV5-5 and TRBJ1-1; D gene ambiguous. V gave up 0 bases and J gave up 4 bases, with 4 bases separating them. The germline V gene has CDR1 SGHKS and CDR2 YYEKEE (reference sequence). The CDR3 totals 12 residues. This CDR3 is CASSLVSTEAFF. For the CDR3, the DNA is TGTGCCAGCAGCTTGGTGAGCACTGAAGCTTTCTTT. Full variable domain (outside the CDR3, taken from reference TRBV5-5 and TRBJ1-1): DAGVTQSPTHLIKTRGQQVTLRCSPISGHKSVSWYQQVLGQGPQFIFQYYEKEERGRGNFPDRFSARQFPNYSSELNVNALLLGDSALYLCASSLVSTEAFFGQGTRLTVV.

V usage is TRBV11-2 and J usage is TRBJ2-1, with 9 positions matching TRBD2. V shed 1 base and J 4 bases; nucleotides not matched to a gene: 2. Germline V gene lookup returns CDR1 SGHAT and CDR2 FQNNGV. The CDR3 contains 15 residues. CDR3 sequence: CASSLVAGVYNEQFF. CDR3 sequence (DNA): TGTGCCAGCAGCTTAGTAGCGGGAGTTTACAATGAGCAGTTCTTC.

This clone appeared a few times. V gene TRBV18 combines with J gene TRBJ2-1; D remains ambiguous. Between the trimmed V and J ends, which lost 4 bases and 4 bases, there was a span of 14 bases. CDR1 is KGHSH, CDR2 LQKENI, per germline. The CDR3 sequence is 15 residues long. The CDR3 nucleotides are TGTGCCAGCTCACACCAGCGAGCCCCGTACAATGAGCAGTTCTTC. It codes for CASSHQRAPYNEQFF. Variable domain in full (rest from reference TRBV18 and TRBJ2-1): NAGVMQNPRHLVRRRGQEARLRCSPMKGHSHVYWYRQLPEEGLKFMVYLQKENIIDESGMPKERFSAEFPKEGPSILRIQQVVRGDSAAYFCASSHQRAPYNEQFFGPGTRLTVL.

This clone was observed once. The CDR3 DNA is TGTGCCAGCAGCTTAGCTCCGGGAAATTCACCCCTCCACTTT. It codes for CASSLAPGNSPLHF. The chain recombines TRBV7-2 with TRBJ1-6; the D is unclear. V shed 0 bases and J shed 7 bases, with 7 bases lying between them. The CDR3 has 14 residues. In germline, CDR1 is SGHTA, CDR2 FQGNSA. The variable domain in full, with the rest retrieved from reference TRBV7-2 and TRBJ1-6, is GAGVSQSPSNKVTEKGKDVELRCDPISGHTALYWYRQSLGQGLEFLIYFQGNSAPDKSGLPSDRFSAERTGGSVSTLTIQRTQQEDSAVYLCASSLAPGNSPLHFGNGTRLTVT.

This clone was picked up a small number of times. V usage is TRBV11-3 and J usage is TRBJ2-2; D ambiguous. Trimming removed 3 bases at V and 6 bases at J, with 8 bases between. CDR3 length: 13 residues. Germline CDR1 is SGHNT and CDR2 is YENEEA. The chain's CDR3 is CASSFQASGELFF. In nucleotides, the CDR3 is TGTGCCAGCAGCTTCCAGGCTTCCGGGGAGCTGTTTTTT.

This clone came up once. The chain couples TRBV29-1 to TRBJ2-1, with 7 bases fitting TRBD1. This CDR3 has 13 residues. Germline V CDR1 and CDR2: SQVTM, ANQGSEA. With 4 bases clipped from V and 6 bases from J, the junction kept 6 bases outside the gene matches. In DNA, the CDR3 is TGCAGCGTTGTACCGGGACAGTCCAATGAGCAGTTCTTC. The encoded protein is CSVVPGQSNEQFF.

The rearrangement links TRBV11-2 to TRBJ2-7; no reliable D call. The germline V and J ends were trimmed by 5 bases and 3 bases, with 17 bases remaining between them. The CDR3 runs to 15 residues. The V gene's germline CDR1 is SGHAT and CDR2 FQNNGV. CDR3 DNA: TGTGCCAGCAGCGTCGAACTACCCCCGAGCTACGAGCAGTACTTC. Translation gives CASSVELPPSYEQYF.

This chain joins TRBV27 and TRBJ1-6; tentatively, D is TRBD1 (5 bases). From germline, CDR1 is MNHEY and CDR2 SMNVEV (reference sequence). The CDR3 has 17 residues. The V end was cut by 5 bases, the J end by 9 bases, with 23 bases between. For the CDR3, the DNA is TGTGCCAGCAGTCTTGTCACCCCCTCGACAGTTAGTTCACCCCTCCACTTT. It encodes CASSLVTPSTVSSPLHF.

V and J are TRBV3-1 (or the pseudogene TRBV3-2) and TRBJ2-3, with TRBD2 matching over 8 bases. V gave up 4 bases and J gave up 3 bases; unmatched junction bases: 6. The CDR3 covers 15 residues. CDR1 and CDR2 from the germline V gene are LGHDT and YNNKEL (reference sequence). The CDR3 bases are TGTGCCAGCAGCCCCAGCGGGAGTGGGACAGATACGCAGTATTTT. It specifies CASSPSGSGTDTQYF.

V and J are TRBV12-3 or TRBV12-4 and TRBJ1-1; a weak D match, TRBD1 (5 bases). CDR3 size: 12 residues. Between the trimmed V and J ends, which lost 5 bases and 6 bases, there was a span of 10 bases. CDR3 nucleotide sequence: TGTGCCAGCAGTCGCAGGGTATCTGAAGCTTTCTTT. Encoded protein: CASSRRVSEAFF.

On this clone itself: The same CDR3 also results from other DNA sequences found in this sample. The genes are TRBV5-1 and TRBJ1-2; perhaps TRBD1 as D (5 bases). V dropped 2 bases and J dropped 4 bases, with 9 bases sitting between them. The CDR3 contains 13 residues. Germline V gene sequence: CDR1 SGHRS, CDR2 YFSETQ. The CDR3 nucleotides read TGCGCCAGCAGCTTAGACAGCCCCTATGGCTACACCTTC. Its translation: CASSLDSPYGYTF. Complete variable domain (other parts from reference TRBV5-1 and TRBJ1-2): KAGVTQTPRYLIKTRGQQVTLSCSPISGHRSVSWYQQTPGQGLQFLFEYFSETQRNKGNFPGRFSGRQFSNSRSEMNVSTLELGDSALYLCASSLDSPYGYTFGSGTRLTVV.

The chain has TRBV5-4 and TRBJ2-1; D possibly corresponds to TRBD2 (6 bases). CDR1 and CDR2 (germline): SGHNT, YYREEE (reference sequence). This CDR3 is 16 amino acids long. Trimming took off 3 bases at V and 0 bases at J, with 13 bases between the two ends. CDR3 sequence (DNA): TGTGCCAGCAGCTCGTGGCGGGGATTCTCCTACAATGAGCAGTTCTTC. Its protein product is CASSSWRGFSYNEQFF.

The chain uses TRBV19 and TRBJ2-3; 8 bases are shared with TRBD1. V shed 5 bases, J shed 1 base, and the junction held 2 bases outside the gene matches. The germline CDR1 and CDR2 sequences are LNHDA and SQIVND (reference sequence). CDR3 length: 14 amino acids. CDR3 sequence: CASSPGQGTDTQYF. The CDR3, as DNA: TGTGCCAGTAGTCCGGGACAGGGCACAGATACGCAGTATTTT.

The V gene is TRBV7-7, the J gene TRBJ2-7, with D unclear. V lost 5 bases to trimming and J lost 4 bases, with 12 bases between them. Per the germline V gene, CDR1 is SSHAT and CDR2 is FNYEAQ (reference sequence). The CDR3 consists of 13 residues. CDR3 sequence reads: CASSPQNSYEQYF. In DNA form, the CDR3 reads TGTGCCAGCAGCCCCCAAAACAGTTACGAGCAGTACTTC.

This chain links TRBV6-5 with TRBJ1-1, with D uncertain. CDR1 and CDR2 (germline): MNHEY, SVGAGI. V lost 5 bases to trimming and J lost 4 bases, with 11 bases between them. The CDR3 is 13 residues long. The CDR3 DNA follows: TGTGCCAGCAGTAACCGAGGTTCCACTGAAGCTTTCTTT. This sequence encodes CASSNRGSTEAFF.

This clone was counted a few times. V usage is TRBV19 and J usage is TRBJ2-4; 7 bases are a match to TRBD2. V shed 3 bases, J shed 1 base, and the junction held 3 bases outside the gene matches. Germline CDR1 LNHDA, CDR2 SQIVND (reference sequence). The CDR3 extends over 15 amino acids. CDR3 sequence reads: CASSMLGGAKNIQYF. The CDR3 nucleotides are TGTGCCAGTAGTATGTTGGGGGGGGCCAAAAACATTCAGTACTTC. The full variable domain, with the rest looked up from reference TRBV19 and TRBJ2-4, is DGGITQSPKYLFRKEGQNVTLSCEQNLNHDAMYWYRQDPGQGLRLIYYSQIVNDFQKGDIAEGYSVSREKKESFPLTVTSAQKNPTAFYLCASSMLGGAKNIQYFGAGTRLSVL.

This chain joins TRBV6-5 and TRBJ2-3; 14 bases align to TRBD2. The CDR3 is made up of 15 amino acids. V gave up 5 bases and J gave up 5 bases; unmatched junction bases: 3. Germline CDR1 reads MNHEY; CDR2 reads SVGAGI. Here the CDR3 DNA reads TGTGCCAGCAGTAGGACTAGCGGGGGGAAAGATACGCAGTATTTT. Amino acid sequence: CASSRTSGGKDTQYF.

The chain has TRBV28 and TRBJ1-3; D possibly corresponds to TRBD1 (5 bases). From germline, CDR1 is MDHEN and CDR2 SYDVKM. There are 13 residues in the CDR3. V was pared by 6 bases and J by 8 bases, with 14 bases between. The CDR3 DNA sequence: TGTGCCAGCAGCCCCGGACAAGAGGACACCATATATTTT. Its protein product is CASSPGQEDTIYF.

The chain joins TRBV6-2 or TRBV6-3 to TRBJ1-1; D gene unclear. This CDR3 is 15 amino acids long. Germline CDR1 and CDR2: MNHEY and SVGEGT. Trimming stripped 5 bases from V and 1 base from J, with 14 bases between. CDR3 region: CASSPQEVGNTEAFF. The CDR3 DNA sequence: TGTGCCAGCAGTCCCCAAGAGGTTGGGAACACTGAAGCTTTCTTT.

The genes are TRBV28 and TRBJ1-5; D uncertain. V lost 7 bases, J lost 7 bases, and 11 bases lay in between. Germline loops: CDR1 MDHEN, CDR2 SYDVKM. The CDR3 contains 12 residues. CDR3 amino acids: CASNILWQPQHF. The CDR3 coding sequence is TGTGCCAGCAACATTCTTTGGCAGCCCCAGCATTTT.

The V and J genes are TRBV2 and TRBJ2-7; tentative D call: TRBD2 (5 bases). Germline CDR1 is SNHLY and CDR2 is FYNNEI. The CDR3 runs to 15 residues. Trimming removed 4 bases from V and 0 bases from J, with 13 bases in between. The CDR3 spells CASSASGIISYEQYF. The DNA of the CDR3 is TGTGCCAGCAGTGCAAGCGGTATTATCTCCTACGAGCAGTACTTC. Drawing the rest from reference TRBV2 and TRBJ2-7, the complete variable domain is EPEVTQTPSHQVTQMGQEVILRCVPISNHLYFYWYRQILGQKVEFLVSFYNNEISEKSEIFDDQFSVERPDGSNFTLKIRSTKLEDSAMYFCASSASGIISYEQYFGPGTRLTVT.

This clone appeared many times. DNA of the CDR3: TGTGCCACCAGCTCGGGACAGGGGGCGGACACTGAAGCTTTCTTT. Its translation is CATSSGQGADTEAFF. This chain joins TRBV15 and TRBJ1-1; 12 positions agree with TRBD1. The V gene's germline CDR1 is LNHNV and CDR2 YYDKDF (reference sequence). The CDR3 is 15 residues long. The V segment lost 5 bases and the J segment 3 bases; nucleotides outside the gene matches: 4.

The chain employs TRBV5-1 and TRBJ1-2, with D unclear. The CDR3 has 14 residues. Germline assignment: CDR1 SGHRS and CDR2 YFSETQ. V was shortened by 0 bases and J by 3 bases, with 9 bases between the two germline ends. The DNA of the CDR3 is TGCGCCAGCAGCTTGGACGGGAGGGACTATGGCTACACCTTC. It encodes CASSLDGRDYGYTF.

The chain links TRBV19 to TRBJ2-5; D perhaps matches TRBD2 (6 bases). The CDR3 runs 14 residues. V was trimmed by 3 bases and J by 5 bases, leaving 13 bases between them. CDR1 is LNHDA and CDR2 is SQIVND in the germline V gene (reference sequence). CDR3 nucleotides: TGTGCCAGTAGTATCGGAGGGGTTGGGGAGACCCAGTACTTC. This codes for CASSIGGVGETQYF.

The rearrangement uses TRBV7-2 and TRBJ2-5; tentative D call: TRBD2 (7 bases). CDR3 size: 15 residues. Trimming took off 7 bases at V and 5 bases at J, with 20 bases between the two ends. Germline V CDR1 and CDR2: SGHTA, FQGNSA. CDR3 in DNA: TGTGCCAGCATCCAGAGCGGGACACCGGCCGAGACCCAGTACTTC. Translating gives CASIQSGTPAETQYF.

This sequence joins TRBV4-1 and TRBJ1-4; 9 bases line up with TRBD1. V dropped 1 base and J dropped 7; count of bases not matched to a gene: 13. The CDR3 runs to 18 residues. Germline lookup yields CDR1 MGHRA and CDR2 YSYEKL. The CDR3 spells CASSQGSFDRGLSEKLFF. CDR3 bases: TGCGCCAGCAGCCAAGGTTCTTTCGACAGGGGGTTAAGTGAAAAACTGTTTTTT.